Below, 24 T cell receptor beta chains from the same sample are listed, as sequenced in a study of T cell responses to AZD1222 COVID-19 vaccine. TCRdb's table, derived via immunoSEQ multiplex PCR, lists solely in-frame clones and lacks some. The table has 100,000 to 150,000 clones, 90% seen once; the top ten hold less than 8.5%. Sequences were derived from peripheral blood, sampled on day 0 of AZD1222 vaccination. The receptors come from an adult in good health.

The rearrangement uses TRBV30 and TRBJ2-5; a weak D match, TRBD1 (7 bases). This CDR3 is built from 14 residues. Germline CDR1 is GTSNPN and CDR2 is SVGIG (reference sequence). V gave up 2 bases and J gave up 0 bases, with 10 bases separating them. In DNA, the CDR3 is TGTGCCTGGAGTCCAGGGGGGTACCAAGAGACCCAGTACTTC. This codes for CAWSPGGYQETQYF.

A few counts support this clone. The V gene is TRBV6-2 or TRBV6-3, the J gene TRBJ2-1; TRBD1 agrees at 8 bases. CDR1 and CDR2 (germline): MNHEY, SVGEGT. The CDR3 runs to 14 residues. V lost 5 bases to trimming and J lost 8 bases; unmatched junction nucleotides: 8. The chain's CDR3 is CASSLRQGTDEQFF. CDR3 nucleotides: TGTGCCAGCAGTCTTCGACAGGGGACGGATGAGCAGTTCTTC.

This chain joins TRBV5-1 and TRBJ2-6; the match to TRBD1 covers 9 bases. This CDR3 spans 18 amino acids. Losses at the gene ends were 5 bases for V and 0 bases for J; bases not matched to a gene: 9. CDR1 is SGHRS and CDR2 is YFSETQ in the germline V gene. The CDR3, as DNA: TGCGCCAGCAGACCGGGGACAGGGTCCCTCTCTGGGGCCAACGTCCTGACTTTC. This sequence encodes CASRPGTGSLSGANVLTF.

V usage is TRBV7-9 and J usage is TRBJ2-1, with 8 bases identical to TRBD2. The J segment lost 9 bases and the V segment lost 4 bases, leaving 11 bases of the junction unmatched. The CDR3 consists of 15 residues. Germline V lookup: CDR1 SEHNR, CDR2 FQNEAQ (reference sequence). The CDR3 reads CASSSVPGGRGEQFF. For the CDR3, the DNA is TGTGCCAGCAGCTCTGTACCGGGGGGGCGAGGTGAGCAGTTCTTC.

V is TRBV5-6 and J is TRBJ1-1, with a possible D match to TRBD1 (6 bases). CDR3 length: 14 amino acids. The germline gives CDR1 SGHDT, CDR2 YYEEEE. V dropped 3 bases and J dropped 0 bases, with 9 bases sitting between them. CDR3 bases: TGTGCCAGCAGCTGGACAGCCATGAACACTGAAGCTTTCTTT. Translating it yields CASSWTAMNTEAFF.

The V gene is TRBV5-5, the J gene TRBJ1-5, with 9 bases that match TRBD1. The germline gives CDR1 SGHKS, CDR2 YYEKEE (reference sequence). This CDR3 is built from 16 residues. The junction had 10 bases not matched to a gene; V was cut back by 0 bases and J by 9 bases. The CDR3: CASSLGDRASAGPQHF. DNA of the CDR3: TGTGCCAGCAGCTTGGGGGACAGGGCGTCAGCGGGGCCCCAGCATTTT.

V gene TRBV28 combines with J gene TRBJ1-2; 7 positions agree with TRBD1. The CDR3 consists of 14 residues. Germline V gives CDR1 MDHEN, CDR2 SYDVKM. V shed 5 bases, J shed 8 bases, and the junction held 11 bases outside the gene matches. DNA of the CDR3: TGTGCCAGCAGTCCCGGACAGGCCCTCTGGGGCTACACCTTC. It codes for CASSPGQALWGYTF.

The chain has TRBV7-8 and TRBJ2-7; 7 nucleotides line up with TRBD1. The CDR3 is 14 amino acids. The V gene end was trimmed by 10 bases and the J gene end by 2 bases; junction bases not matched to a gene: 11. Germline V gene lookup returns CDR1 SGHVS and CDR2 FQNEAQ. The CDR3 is CATRRQGVTYEQYF. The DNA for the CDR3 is TGTGCCACTAGGAGGCAGGGGGTTACCTACGAGCAGTACTTC. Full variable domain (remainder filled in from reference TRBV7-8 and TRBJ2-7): GAGVSQSPRYKVAKRGQDVALRCDPISGHVSLFWYQQALGQGPEFLTYFQNEAQLDKSGLPSDRFFAERPEGSVSTLKIQRTQQEDSAVYLCATRRQGVTYEQYFGPGTRLTVT.

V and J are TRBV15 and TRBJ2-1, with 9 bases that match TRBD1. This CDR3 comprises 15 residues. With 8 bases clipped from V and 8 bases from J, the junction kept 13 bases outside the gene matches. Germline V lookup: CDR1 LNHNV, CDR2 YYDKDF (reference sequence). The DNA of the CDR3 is TGTGCCACCTTGCCAGGGGACAGGGTTACGGATGAGCAGTTCTTC. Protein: CATLPGDRVTDEQFF.

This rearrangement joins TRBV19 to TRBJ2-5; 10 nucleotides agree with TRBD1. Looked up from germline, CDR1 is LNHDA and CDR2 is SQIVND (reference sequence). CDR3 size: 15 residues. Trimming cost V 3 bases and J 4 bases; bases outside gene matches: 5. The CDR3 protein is CASSIGDRGGETQYF. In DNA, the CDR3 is TGTGCCAGTAGTATCGGGGACAGGGGAGGAGAGACCCAGTACTTC.

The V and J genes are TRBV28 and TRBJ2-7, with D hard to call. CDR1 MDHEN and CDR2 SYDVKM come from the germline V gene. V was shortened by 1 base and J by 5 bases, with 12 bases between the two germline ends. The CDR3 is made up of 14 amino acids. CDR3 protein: CASSLSSGSNEQYF. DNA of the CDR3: TGTGCCAGCAGTTTATCATCAGGATCGAACGAGCAGTACTTC.

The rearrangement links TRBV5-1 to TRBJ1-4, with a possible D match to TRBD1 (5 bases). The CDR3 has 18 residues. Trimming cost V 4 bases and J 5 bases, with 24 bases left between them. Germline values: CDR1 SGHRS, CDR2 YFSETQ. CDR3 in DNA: TGCGCCAGCAGCCGACAGCTGTCAGGCGGACATACAAATGAAAAACTGTTTTTT. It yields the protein CASSRQLSGGHTNEKLFF.

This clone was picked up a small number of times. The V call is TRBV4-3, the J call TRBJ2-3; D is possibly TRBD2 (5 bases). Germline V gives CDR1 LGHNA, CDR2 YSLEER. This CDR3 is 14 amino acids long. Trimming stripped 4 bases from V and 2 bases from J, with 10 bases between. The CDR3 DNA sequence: TGCGCCAGCAGCCGAGGACGGGACACAGATACGCAGTATTTT. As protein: CASSRGRDTDTQYF.

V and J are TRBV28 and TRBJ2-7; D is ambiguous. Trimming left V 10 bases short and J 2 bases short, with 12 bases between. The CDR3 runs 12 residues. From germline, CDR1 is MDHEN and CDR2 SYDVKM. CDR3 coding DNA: TGTGCCACCGCGACCGATACCTACGAGCAGTACTTC. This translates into CATATDTYEQYF.

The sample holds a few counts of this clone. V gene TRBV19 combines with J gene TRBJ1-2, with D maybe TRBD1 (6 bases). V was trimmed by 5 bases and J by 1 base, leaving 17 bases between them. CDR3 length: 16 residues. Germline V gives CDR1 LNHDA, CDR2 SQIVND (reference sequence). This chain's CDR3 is CASSAQGTQINYGYTF. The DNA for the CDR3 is TGTGCCAGTAGTGCCCAGGGGACCCAAATTAACTATGGCTACACCTTC.

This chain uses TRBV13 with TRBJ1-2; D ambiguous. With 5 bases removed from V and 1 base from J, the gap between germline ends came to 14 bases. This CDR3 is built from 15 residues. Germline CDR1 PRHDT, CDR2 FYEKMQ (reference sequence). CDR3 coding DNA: TGTGCCAGCAGCGTCCGGGGTGGCGGTAACTATGGCTACACCTTC. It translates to CASSVRGGGNYGYTF. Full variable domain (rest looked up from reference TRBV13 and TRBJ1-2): AAGVIQSPRHLIKEKRETATLKCYPIPRHDTVYWYQQGPGQDPQFLISFYEKMQSDKGSIPDRFSAQQFSDYHSELNMSSLELGDSALYFCASSVRGGGNYGYTFGSGTRLTVV.

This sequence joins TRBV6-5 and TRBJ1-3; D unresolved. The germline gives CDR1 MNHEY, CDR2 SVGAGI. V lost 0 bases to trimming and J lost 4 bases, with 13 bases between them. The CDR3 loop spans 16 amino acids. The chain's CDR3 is CASSYSGGTPGNTIYF. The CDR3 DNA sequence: TGTGCCAGCAGTTACTCAGGTGGAACCCCGGGAAACACCATATATTTT.

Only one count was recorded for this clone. The CDR3 DNA sequence: TGTGCCAGCAGTCCAGGGGAGGGCTATGGCTACACCTTC. Translated: CASSPGEGYGYTF. The chain is built from TRBV12-3 or TRBV12-4 and TRBJ1-2, with TRBD1 as a possible D gene (6 bases). Trimming removed 5 bases at V and 4 bases at J, with 11 bases between. CDR3 length equals 13 residues.

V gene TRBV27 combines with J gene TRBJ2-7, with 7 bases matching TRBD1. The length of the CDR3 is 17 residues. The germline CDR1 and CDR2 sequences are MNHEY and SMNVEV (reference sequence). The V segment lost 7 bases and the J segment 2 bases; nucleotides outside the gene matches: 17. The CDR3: CASTGLKGQVLAYEQYF. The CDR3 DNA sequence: TGTGCCAGCACCGGGTTAAAAGGACAGGTCCTCGCCTACGAGCAGTACTTC.

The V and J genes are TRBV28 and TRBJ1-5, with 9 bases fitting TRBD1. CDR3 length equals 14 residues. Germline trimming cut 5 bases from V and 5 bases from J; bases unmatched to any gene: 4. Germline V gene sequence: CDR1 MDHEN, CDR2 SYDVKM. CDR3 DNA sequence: TGTGCCAGCAGTCCGGGACAGGGAGATCAGCCCCAGCATTTT. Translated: CASSPGQGDQPQHF.

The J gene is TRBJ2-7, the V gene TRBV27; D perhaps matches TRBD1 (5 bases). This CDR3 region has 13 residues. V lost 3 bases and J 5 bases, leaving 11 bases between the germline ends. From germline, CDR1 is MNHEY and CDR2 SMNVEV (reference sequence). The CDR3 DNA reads TGTGCCAGCAGTTTGAGTTGGGGCCACGAGCAGTACTTC. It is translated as CASSLSWGHEQYF.

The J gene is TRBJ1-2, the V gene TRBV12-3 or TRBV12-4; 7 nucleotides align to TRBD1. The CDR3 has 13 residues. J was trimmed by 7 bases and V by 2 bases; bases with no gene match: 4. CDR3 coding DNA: TGTGCCAGCAGTTTAACAGGGGTTGGTGGCTACACCTTC. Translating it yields CASSLTGVGGYTF.

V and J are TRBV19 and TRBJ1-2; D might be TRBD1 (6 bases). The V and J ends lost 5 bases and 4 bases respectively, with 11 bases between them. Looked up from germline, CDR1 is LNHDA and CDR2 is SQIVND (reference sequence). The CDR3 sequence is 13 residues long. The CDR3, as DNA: TGTGCCAGTAGTTTCGGGACAACCTATGGCTACACCTTC. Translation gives CASSFGTTYGYTF.

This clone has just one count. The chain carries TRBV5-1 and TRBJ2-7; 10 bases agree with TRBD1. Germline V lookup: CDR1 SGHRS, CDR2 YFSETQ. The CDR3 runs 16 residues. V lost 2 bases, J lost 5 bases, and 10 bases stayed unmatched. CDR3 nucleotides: TGCGCCAGCAGCTTCTCCGGGACAGGGGCCGACAACGAGCAGTACTTC. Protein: CASSFSGTGADNEQYF.